The 4 T cell receptor beta chains reported below all come from one sample, sequenced in a study of blood T cell repertoires in COVID-19 (dated by TCRdb to about 2020). Libraries came from the immunoSEQ multiplex PCR assay. TCRdb took this table from immuneACCESS and kept in-frame rearrangements with V and J called. Such tables lack part of the clones; where checked against another copy, unresolved V genes explain under half of the gap, and the rest is unexplained. Present in this sample are over 200,000 clones, 86% of which were seen just once. The ten largest make up roughly 9.8% of the sample. The source material was peripheral blood. Receptors originate from a man in his forties who had recovered from COVID-19.

V gene TRBV7-3 combines with J gene TRBJ2-6; 7 bases map to TRBD1. V trimming: 1 base; J trimming: 3 bases; junction bases outside the gene matches: 6. Germline V CDR1 and CDR2: SGHTA, FQGTGA. This CDR3 spans 17 amino acids. Written as DNA, the CDR3 is TGTGCCAGCAGCTTAAGGGCTACAGGGGTTGGGGCCAACGTCCTGACTTTC. Translation: CASSLRATGVGANVLTF.

V usage is TRBV5-8 and J usage is TRBJ2-1; 12 bases are shared with TRBD2. This CDR3 is built from 15 residues. V shed 3 bases and J 4 bases; nucleotides not matched to a gene: 2. The germline V gene encodes CDR1 SGHTS and CDR2 YDEGEE. CDR3 amino acids: CASSSGLAGYNEQFF. For the CDR3, the DNA is TGTGCCAGCAGCTCCGGACTAGCGGGGTACAATGAGCAGTTCTTC.

The chain recombines TRBV7-9 with TRBJ2-5; 11 bases are a match to TRBD2. After removal of 5 bases from V and 4 bases from J, the junction contained 9 bases not matched to a gene. Germline V gene sequence: CDR1 SEHNR, CDR2 FQNEAQ (reference sequence). This CDR3 is built from 16 residues. CDR3 nucleotides: TGTGCCAGCAGCCCTCCCCGGCTAGCGGGGGGAGAGACCCAGTACTTC. Its protein is CASSPPRLAGGETQYF.

This clone has a handful of counts. This chain connects TRBV14 to TRBJ2-7, with D possibly TRBD1 on 6 matching bases. The ends were cut back, 1 base at V and 1 base at J, with 11 bases in the middle. The V gene's germline CDR1 is SGHDN and CDR2 FVKESK. CDR3 length: 15 residues. The DNA for the CDR3 is TGTGCCAGCAGCCAAGGAAGGACAGTTTCCTACGAGCAGTACTTC. It specifies CASSQGRTVSYEQYF.